The entry below gives a single T cell receptor beta chain sequence along with its context. Its antigen remains unidentified. No per-base quality is available; no much larger clone lies one base away. Trimming takes 5 bases from V and 4 bases from J, and the germline ends sit 19 bases apart. The cysteine opens and the phenylalanine closes a CDR3 of 16 amino acids. The sequence is cut down to CDR3 DNA, 48 bases in frame from base 1. The germline V gene (reference sequence) sets CDR1 to SEHNR and CDR2 to FQNEAQ. TCRbeta CDR3 regions were amplified from genomic DNA by means of the immunoSEQ Assay, a bias-controlled multiplex PCR. The authors' pipeline ran thus. The number of nucleated cells in each sample was estimated by amplification of reference gene primers within the assay. To quantify the absolute abundance of each unique TCRbeta CDR3 rearrangement, sequence reads were collapsed and filtered. For each sample, productive Simpson clonality was calculated by taking the square root of Simpson's diversity index across productive rearrangements. In TCRdb, the immuneACCESS table is reduced to in-frame sequences with V and J assigned. These tables do not hold every clone; where another copy was compared, an unresolved V gene accounts for under half, and the others remain unexplained. V and J calls and clone size follow that table, whereas D and trimming were derived from the DNA. The sample has roughly 38,000 clones on record, approximately 69% of them singletons. The ten largest make up approximately 10% of the sample.

This entry belongs to a study of blood T cell repertoires in COVID-19 (dated by TCRdb to between 2020 and 2021). About the study as a whole: The collaborator samples originated in the United States, Italy and Spain and spanned the acute and convalescent phases of COVID-19. Samples came from the ongoing ImmuneRACE study (first 160 participants) plus 1,254 subjects from 6 global collaborators. The repertoires were released in a freely available public database meant as a resource for research on the immune response to SARS-CoV-2. Sample metadata almost always included a de-identified subject ID, COVID-19 status, age in years and sex. Deeply sampled blood TCRbeta repertoires from subjects exposed to, actively infected with, or recovered from COVID-19 were included in the dataset. Where available, HLA class I and class II types were taken from metadata supplied by the sample provider and were not determined by assay-based typing. The prospective study material was composed of cDNA or gDNA derived from T cells, B-cell-depleted T cells, or PBMCs.

The investigation overall reported the following: The quantity of clinical and demographic metadata differed by source and by participant and was supplied without curation.

One collaborating source in Seattle enrolled patients while the patients were actively infected and followed the patients over time throughout the course of disease. The collaborating institutions used their own protocols to collect whole blood in K2EDTA tubes. For TCRbeta analysis, collaborators shipped samples in one of three forms: frozen whole blood, isolated PBMCs, or DNA extracted from either of those sample types. The sequenced material came from peripheral blood. The sequence is built from TRBV7-9 and TRBJ2-3; matching of 8 bases hints at TRBD1 as the D gene. The TCR originated in a man between 65 and 85 years old with COVID-19, enrolled during active disease. The bases are TGTGCCAGCAGCCGTTCACAGGGGGGGTACCCAGATACGCAGTATTTT. Its protein reads: CASSRSQGGYPDTQYF.